This T cell receptor (beta chain) was captured in a study of CD8 T cells in ankylosing spondylitis. Study findings and constraints: Several highly homologous variants made up a TCR beta motif that seemed to typify ankylosing spondylitis blood. Reported data indicate significant enrichment of disease-linked clones within matched ankylosing spondylitis synovial fluid. Disease-linked clones displayed a CD8+ phenotype and appeared relatively rarely in peripheral blood.

This clonotype was observed at least ten times. Its specificity is unknown. Compared with germline, one end of the junction differs, possibly owing to a read error. TCR beta libraries were made by quantitative 5'-RACE with molecular barcodes. Each CDR3 protein is one row after TCRdb ran MiXCR on the 5' RACE reads. The table shows 500,000 or so distinct CDR3 sequences, with over 4% occurring only once. The CDR3 has 11 amino acids. Germline-derived CDR1 and CDR2 are SQVTM and ANQGSEA. The sample consisted of blood, either unsorted or a sorted T cell fraction (not recorded which). V is TRBV29-1 and J is TRBJ2-7, with a tentative D call TRBD2 (6 bases). This clonotype was obtained from a male donor with ankylosing spondylitis. The CDR3 DNA reads as TGCAGCGTTGAAAGCGGGTCTAAAATACGCTTC. Its translation: CSVESGSKIRF.